The rows below give T cell receptor beta chains drawn from one sample of a study of T cell responses to AZD1222 COVID-19 vaccine. The table came from immunoSEQ multiplex PCR; TCRdb's copy has only in-frame clones and leaves some out. This sample carries about 190,000 clones, roughly 93% of them seen once, and the ten largest clones take 7% to 9.5%. The source was peripheral blood, collected on day 0 of AZD1222 vaccination. Receptors originate from an adult in good health. The CDR3 runs from the conserved cysteine through the conserved F or W. Fields, in order: J gene, V gene, D gene, clone size, CDR3 protein, CDR3 DNA. D genes are given only for firm matches. Some rows have no size entry. The others give once, few or many, or a class for an expanded clone.

j_gene: TRBJ2-7; v_gene: TRBV18; d_gene: TRBD2; abundance: once; CDR3aa: CASSPLAGDYEQYF; CDR3nt: TGTGCCAGCTCACCCTTAGCGGGAGACTACGAGCAGTACTTC
j_gene: TRBJ2-5; v_gene: TRBV23-1; d_gene: -; abundance: -; CDR3aa: CASSQSPGNRELETQYF; CDR3nt: TGCGCCAGCAGTCAATCCCCCGGCAACAGGGAGTTGGAGACCCAGTACTTC
j_gene: TRBJ2-5; v_gene: TRBV24-1; d_gene: -; abundance: few; CDR3aa: CATSDFPGRQTQYF; CDR3nt: TGTGCCACCAGTGATTTCCCAGGGCGGCAGACCCAGTACTTC
j_gene: TRBJ2-2; v_gene: TRBV6-5; d_gene: -; abundance: -; CDR3aa: CASSPTPDTGELFF; CDR3nt: TGTGCCAGCAGCCCGACACCCGACACCGGGGAGCTGTTTTTT
j_gene: TRBJ2-1; v_gene: TRBV19; d_gene: TRBD1; abundance: once; CDR3aa: CASSKTGGGDEQFF; CDR3nt: TGTGCCAGTAGTAAGACAGGGGGTGGTGATGAGCAGTTCTTC
j_gene: TRBJ2-1; v_gene: TRBV28; d_gene: -; abundance: -; CDR3aa: CASSRRTPGTNNEQFF; CDR3nt: TGTGCCAGCAGCCGTCGGACCCCCGGAACGAACAATGAGCAGTTCTTC
j_gene: TRBJ2-2; v_gene: TRBV19; d_gene: -; abundance: once; CDR3aa: CASSIDVLATNTGELFF; CDR3nt: TGTGCCAGTAGTATAGATGTACTAGCTACGAACACCGGGGAGCTGTTTTTT
j_gene: TRBJ1-5; v_gene: TRBV2; d_gene: -; abundance: -; CDR3aa: CASRDRYSQPQHF; CDR3nt: TGTGCCAGCAGGGACAGATACTCTCAGCCCCAGCATTTT
j_gene: TRBJ2-2; v_gene: TRBV19; d_gene: -; abundance: -; CDR3aa: CASTLAVNTGELFF; CDR3nt: TGTGCCAGTACCTTAGCAGTGAACACCGGGGAGCTGTTTTTT
j_gene: TRBJ2-1; v_gene: TRBV27; d_gene: -; abundance: once; CDR3aa: CASSLRVWNEQFF; CDR3nt: TGTGCCAGCAGTTTACGGGTTTGGAATGAGCAGTTCTTC
j_gene: TRBJ2-3; v_gene: TRBV9; d_gene: TRBD1; abundance: -; CDR3aa: CASSRRTGRTDTQYF; CDR3nt: TGTGCCAGCAGCAGACGGACAGGGCGCACAGATACGCAGTATTTT
j_gene: TRBJ2-4; v_gene: TRBV6-1; d_gene: -; abundance: -; CDR3aa: CASSEARPPGPRIHLAKNIQYF; CDR3nt: TGTGCCAGCAGTGAAGCAAGGCCCCCGGGGCCCCGAATTCACCTAGCCAAAAACATTCAGTACTTC
j_gene: TRBJ1-2; v_gene: TRBV5-1; d_gene: -; abundance: -; CDR3aa: CASSSHRQGGIFGYTF; CDR3nt: TGCGCCAGCAGCTCTCATCGGCAGGGTGGTATCTTTGGCTACACCTTC